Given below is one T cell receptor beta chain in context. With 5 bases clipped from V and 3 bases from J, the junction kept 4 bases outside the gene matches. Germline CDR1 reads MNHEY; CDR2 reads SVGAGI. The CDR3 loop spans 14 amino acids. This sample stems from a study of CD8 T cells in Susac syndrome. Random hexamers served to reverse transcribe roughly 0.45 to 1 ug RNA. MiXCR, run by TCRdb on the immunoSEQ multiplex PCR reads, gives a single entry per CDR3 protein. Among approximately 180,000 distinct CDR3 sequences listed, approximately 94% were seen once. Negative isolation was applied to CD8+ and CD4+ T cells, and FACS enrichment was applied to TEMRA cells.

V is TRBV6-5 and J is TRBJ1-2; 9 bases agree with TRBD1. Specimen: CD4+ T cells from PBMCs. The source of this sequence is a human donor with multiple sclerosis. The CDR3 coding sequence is TGTGCCAGCAGTCCCCGGGACAGGGACTATGGCTACACCTTC. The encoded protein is CASSPRDRDYGYTF.